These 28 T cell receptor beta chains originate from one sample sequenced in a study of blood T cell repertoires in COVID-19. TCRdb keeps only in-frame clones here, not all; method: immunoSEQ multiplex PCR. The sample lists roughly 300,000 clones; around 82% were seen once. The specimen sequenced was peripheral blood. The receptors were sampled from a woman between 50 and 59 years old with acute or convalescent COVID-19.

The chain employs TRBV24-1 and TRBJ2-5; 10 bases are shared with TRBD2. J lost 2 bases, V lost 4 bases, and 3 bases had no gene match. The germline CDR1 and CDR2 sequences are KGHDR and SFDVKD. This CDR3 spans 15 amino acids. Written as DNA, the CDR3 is TGTGCCACCAGTGACCCGACTAGCGGGCAAGAGACCCAGTACTTC. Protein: CATSDPTSGQETQYF.

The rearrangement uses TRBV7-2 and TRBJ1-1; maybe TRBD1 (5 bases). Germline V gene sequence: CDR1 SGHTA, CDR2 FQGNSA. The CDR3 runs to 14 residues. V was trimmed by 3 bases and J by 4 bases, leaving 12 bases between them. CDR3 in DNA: TGTGCCAGCAGCTTCCGGGCCCAGGGCACTGAAGCTTTCTTT. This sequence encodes CASSFRAQGTEAFF.

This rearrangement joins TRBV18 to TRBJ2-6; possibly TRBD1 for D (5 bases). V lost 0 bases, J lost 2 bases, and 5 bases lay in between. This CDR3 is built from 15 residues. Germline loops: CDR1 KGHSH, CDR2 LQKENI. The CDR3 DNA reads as TGTGCCAGCTCACCACCAGGGGCTGGGGCCAACGTCCTGACTTTC. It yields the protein CASSPPGAGANVLTF. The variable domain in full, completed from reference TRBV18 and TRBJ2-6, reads NAGVMQNPRHLVRRRGQEARLRCSPMKGHSHVYWYRQLPEEGLKFMVYLQKENIIDESGMPKERFSAEFPKEGPSILRIQQVVRGDSAAYFCASSPPGAGANVLTFGAGSRLTVL.

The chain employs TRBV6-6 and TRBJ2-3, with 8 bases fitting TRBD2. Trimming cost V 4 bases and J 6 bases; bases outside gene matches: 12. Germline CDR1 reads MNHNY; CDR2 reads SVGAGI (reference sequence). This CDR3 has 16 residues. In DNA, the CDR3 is TGTGCCAGCAGTTCCGGGACTAGTTTGATGGTCGATACGCAGTATTTT. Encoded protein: CASSSGTSLMVDTQYF.

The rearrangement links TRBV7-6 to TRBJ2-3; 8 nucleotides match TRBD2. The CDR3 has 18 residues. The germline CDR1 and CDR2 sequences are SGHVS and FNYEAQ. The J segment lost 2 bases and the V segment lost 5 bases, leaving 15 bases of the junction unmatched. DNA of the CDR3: TGTGCCAGCAGCATAGGCCCCCCAAGCGGGGGAATCACAGATACGCAGTATTTT. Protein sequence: CASSIGPPSGGITDTQYF.

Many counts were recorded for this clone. In DNA, the CDR3 is TGTGCCAGCACTATTGGGCCCCCTCAGCCCCAGCATTTT. It translates to CASTIGPPQPQHF. The V call is TRBV12-3 or TRBV12-4, the J call TRBJ1-5; D gene uncertain. The ends were cut back, 7 bases at V and 6 bases at J, with 13 bases in the middle. The CDR3 contains 13 residues.

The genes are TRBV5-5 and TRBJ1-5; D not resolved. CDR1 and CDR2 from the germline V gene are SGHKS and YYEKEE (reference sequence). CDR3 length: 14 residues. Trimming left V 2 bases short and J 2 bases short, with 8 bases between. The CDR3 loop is CASSFGQGNQPQHF. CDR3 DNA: TGTGCCAGCAGCTTTGGTCAGGGCAATCAGCCCCAGCATTTT.

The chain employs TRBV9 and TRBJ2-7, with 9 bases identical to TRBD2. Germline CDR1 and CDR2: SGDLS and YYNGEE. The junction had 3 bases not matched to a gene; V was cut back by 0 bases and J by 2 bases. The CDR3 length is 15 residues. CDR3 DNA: TGTGCCAGCAGCGTAGGGACTAGCGTTGCCTACGAGCAGTACTTC. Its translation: CASSVGTSVAYEQYF.

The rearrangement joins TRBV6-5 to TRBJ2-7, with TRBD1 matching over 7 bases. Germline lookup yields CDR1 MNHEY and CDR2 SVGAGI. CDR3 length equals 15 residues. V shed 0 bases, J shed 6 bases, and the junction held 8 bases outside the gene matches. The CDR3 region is CASSYSLLDRAEQYV. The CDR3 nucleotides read TGTGCCAGCAGTTACTCCCTTCTAGACAGGGCCGAGCAGTACGTC.

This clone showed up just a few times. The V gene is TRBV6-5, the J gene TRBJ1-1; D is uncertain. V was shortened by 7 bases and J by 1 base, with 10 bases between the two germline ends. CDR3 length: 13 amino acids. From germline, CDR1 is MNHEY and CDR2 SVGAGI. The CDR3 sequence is CASNLQKNTEAFF. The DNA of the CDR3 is TGTGCCAGCAATTTACAGAAGAACACTGAAGCTTTCTTT.

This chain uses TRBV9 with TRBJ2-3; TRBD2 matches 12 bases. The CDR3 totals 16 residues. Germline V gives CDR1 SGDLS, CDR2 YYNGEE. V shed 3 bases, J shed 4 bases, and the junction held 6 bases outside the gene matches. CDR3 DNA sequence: TGTGCCAGCAGCGAGCCACTAGCGGGAGGCGCAGATACGCAGTATTTT. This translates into CASSEPLAGGADTQYF.

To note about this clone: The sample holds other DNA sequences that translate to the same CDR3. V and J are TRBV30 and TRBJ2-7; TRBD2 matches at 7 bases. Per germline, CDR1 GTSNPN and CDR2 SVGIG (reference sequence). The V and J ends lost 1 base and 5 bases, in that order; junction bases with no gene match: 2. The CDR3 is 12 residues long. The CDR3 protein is CAWSGGSHEQYF. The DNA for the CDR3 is TGTGCCTGGAGTGGCGGGAGTCACGAGCAGTACTTC.

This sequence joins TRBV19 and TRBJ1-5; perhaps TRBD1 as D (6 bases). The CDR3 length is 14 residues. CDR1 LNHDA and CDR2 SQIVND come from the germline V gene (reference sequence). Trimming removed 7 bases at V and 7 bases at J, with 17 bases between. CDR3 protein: CASNPGRGDQPQHF. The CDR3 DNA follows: TGTGCCAGTAACCCGGGCAGGGGTGACCAGCCCCAGCATTTT.

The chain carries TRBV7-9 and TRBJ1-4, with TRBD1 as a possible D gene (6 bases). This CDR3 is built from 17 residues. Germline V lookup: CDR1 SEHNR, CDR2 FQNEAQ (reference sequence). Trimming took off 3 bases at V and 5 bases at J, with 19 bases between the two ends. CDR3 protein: CASSLLLVGQRNEKLFF. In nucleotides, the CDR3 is TGTGCCAGCAGCTTGTTGTTGGTGGGACAAAGAAATGAAAAACTGTTTTTT.

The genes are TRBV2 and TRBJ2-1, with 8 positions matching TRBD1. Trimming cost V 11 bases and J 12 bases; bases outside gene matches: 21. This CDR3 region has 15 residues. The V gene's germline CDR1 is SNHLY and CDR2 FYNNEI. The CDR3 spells CAGTSEDREHAGQFF. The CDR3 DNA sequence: TGTGCCGGCACCTCCGAGGACAGGGAACATGCGGGGCAGTTCTTC. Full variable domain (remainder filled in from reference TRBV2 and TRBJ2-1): EPEVTQTPSHQVTQMGQEVILRCVPISNHLYFYWYRQILGQKVEFLVSFYNNEISEKSEIFDDQFSVERPDGSNFTLKIRSTKLEDSAMYFCAGTSEDREHAGQFFGPGTRLTVL.

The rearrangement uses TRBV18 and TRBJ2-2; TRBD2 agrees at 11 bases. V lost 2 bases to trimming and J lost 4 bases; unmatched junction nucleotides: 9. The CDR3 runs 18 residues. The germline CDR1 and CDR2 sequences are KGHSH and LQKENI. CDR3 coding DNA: TGTGCCAGCTCACCAACTATAGCGGGAGGGCCCGGCACCGGGGAGCTGTTTTTT. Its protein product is CASSPTIAGGPGTGELFF.

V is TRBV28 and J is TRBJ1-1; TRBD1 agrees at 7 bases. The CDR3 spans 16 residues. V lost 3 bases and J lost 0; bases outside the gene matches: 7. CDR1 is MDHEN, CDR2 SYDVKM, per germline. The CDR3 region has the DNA TGTGCCAGCAGTTTTATGCGGGGACAGTTGAACACTGAAGCTTTCTTT. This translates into CASSFMRGQLNTEAFF.

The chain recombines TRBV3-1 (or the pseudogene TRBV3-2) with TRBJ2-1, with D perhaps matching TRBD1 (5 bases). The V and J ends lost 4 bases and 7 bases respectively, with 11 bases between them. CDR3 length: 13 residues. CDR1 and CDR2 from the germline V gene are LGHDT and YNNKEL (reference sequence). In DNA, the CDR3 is TGTGCCAGCAGCCCCCCAGGGCATAATGAGCAGTTCTTC. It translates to CASSPPGHNEQFF.

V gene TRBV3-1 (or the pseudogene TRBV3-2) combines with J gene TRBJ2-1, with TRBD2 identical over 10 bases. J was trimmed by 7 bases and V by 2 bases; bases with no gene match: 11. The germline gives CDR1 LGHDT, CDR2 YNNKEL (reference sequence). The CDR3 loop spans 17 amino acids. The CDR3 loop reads CASSQTLLAGFKNEQFF. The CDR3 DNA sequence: TGTGCCAGCAGCCAAACACTACTAGCGGGGTTCAAGAATGAGCAGTTCTTC.

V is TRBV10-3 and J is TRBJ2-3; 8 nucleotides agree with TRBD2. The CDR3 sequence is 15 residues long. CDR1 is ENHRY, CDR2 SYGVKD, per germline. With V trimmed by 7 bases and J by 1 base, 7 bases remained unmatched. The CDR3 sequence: CAITGKAGGTDTQYF. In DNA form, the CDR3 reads TGTGCCATCACGGGGAAAGCGGGGGGCACAGATACGCAGTATTTT.

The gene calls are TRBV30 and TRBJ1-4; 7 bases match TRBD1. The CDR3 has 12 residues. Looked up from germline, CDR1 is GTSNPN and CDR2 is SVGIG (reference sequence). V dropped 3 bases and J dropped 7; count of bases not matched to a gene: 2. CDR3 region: CAWRTGSEKLFF. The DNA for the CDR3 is TGTGCCTGGAGGACAGGGAGTGAAAAACTGTTTTTT.

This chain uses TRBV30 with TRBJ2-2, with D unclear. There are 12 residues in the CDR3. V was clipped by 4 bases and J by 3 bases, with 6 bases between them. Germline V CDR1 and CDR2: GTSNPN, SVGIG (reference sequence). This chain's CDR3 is CAWTHYTGELFF. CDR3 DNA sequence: TGTGCCTGGACCCACTACACCGGGGAGCTGTTTTTT.

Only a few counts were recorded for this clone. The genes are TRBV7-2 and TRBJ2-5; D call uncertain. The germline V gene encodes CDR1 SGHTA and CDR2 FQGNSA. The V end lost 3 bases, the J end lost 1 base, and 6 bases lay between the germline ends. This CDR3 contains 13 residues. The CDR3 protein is CASSLGTQETQYF. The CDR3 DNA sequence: TGTGCCAGCAGCTTGGGCACCCAAGAGACCCAGTACTTC.

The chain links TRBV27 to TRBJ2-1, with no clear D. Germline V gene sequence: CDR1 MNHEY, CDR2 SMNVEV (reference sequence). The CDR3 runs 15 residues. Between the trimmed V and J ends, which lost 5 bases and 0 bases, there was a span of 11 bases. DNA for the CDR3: TGTGCCAGCAGTCTCCAAATTAGCTCCTACAATGAGCAGTTCTTC. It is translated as CASSLQISSYNEQFF.

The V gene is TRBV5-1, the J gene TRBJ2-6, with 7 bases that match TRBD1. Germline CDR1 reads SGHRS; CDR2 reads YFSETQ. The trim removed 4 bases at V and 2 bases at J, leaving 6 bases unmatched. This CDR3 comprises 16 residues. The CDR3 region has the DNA TGCGCCAGCAGCGGAACGACAGGGACTGGGGCCAACGTCCTGACTTTC. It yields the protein CASSGTTGTGANVLTF.

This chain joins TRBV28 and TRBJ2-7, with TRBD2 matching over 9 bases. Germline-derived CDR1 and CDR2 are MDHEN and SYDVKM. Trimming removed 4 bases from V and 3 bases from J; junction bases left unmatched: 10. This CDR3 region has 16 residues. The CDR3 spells CASSSPASSGSYEQYF. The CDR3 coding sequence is TGTGCCAGCAGTTCCCCCGCGAGTAGCGGGAGCTACGAGCAGTACTTC.

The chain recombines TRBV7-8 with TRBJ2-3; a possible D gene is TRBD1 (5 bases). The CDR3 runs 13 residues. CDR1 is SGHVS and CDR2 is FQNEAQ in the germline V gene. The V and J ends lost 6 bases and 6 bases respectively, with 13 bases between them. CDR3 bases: TGTGCCAGCAGACCAGGGCCCCCGGATACGCAGTATTTT. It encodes CASRPGPPDTQYF.

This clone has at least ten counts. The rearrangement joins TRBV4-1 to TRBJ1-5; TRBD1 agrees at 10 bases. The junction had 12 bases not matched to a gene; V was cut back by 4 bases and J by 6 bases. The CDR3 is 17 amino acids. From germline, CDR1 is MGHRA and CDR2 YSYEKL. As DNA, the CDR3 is TGCGCCAGCAGCCCCCCAGGCCAGGGACAGGGGTTTCAGCCCCAGCATTTT. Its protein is CASSPPGQGQGFQPQHF.